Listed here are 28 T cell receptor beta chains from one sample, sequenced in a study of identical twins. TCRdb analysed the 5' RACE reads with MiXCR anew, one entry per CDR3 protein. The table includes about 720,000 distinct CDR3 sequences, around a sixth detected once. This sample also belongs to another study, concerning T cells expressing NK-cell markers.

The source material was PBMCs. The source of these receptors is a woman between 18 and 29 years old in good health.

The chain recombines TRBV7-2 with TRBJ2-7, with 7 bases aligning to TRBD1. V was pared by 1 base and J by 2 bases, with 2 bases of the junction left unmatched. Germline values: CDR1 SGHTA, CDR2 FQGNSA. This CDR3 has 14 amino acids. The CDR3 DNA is TGTGCCAGCAGCTTAGAAGGACAGGCCTACGAGCAGTACTTC. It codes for CASSLEGQAYEQYF.

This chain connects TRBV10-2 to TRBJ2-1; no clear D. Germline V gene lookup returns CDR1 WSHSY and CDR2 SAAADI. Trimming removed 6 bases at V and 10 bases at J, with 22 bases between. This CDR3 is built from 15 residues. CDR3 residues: CASRIRTRVNGEQFF. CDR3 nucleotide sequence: TGCGCCAGCAGGATTCGAACAAGGGTGAACGGAGAGCAGTTCTTC.

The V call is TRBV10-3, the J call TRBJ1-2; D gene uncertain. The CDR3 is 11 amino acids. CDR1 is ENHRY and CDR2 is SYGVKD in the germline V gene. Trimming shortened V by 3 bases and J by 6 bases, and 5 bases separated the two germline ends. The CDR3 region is CAISERDGYTF. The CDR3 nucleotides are TGTGCCATCAGTGAAAGGGATGGCTACACCTTC.

The CDR3 region is CSARMLDRGSLEQFF. CDR3 DNA sequence: TGCAGTGCTAGGATGCTAGACAGGGGGTCATTGGAGCAGTTCTTC. The chain is built from TRBV20-1 and TRBJ2-1; 9 positions agree with TRBD1. The V gene's germline CDR1 is DFQATT and CDR2 SNEGSKA (reference sequence). The CDR3 extends over 15 amino acids. V lost 3 bases and J lost 10; bases outside the gene matches: 13.

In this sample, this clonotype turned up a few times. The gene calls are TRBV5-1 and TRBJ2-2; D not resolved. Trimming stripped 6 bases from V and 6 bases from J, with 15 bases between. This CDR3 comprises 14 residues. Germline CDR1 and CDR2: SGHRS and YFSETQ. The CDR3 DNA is TGCGCCAGCACCGACCTCTTGGCATCCGGGGAGCTGTTTTTT. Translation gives CASTDLLASGELFF.

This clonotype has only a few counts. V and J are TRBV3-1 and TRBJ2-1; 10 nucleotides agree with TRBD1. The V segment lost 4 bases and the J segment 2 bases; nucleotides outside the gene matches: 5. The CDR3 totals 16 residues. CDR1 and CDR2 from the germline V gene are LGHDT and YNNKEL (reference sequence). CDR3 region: CASSRGQGDTYNEQFF. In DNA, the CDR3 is TGTGCCAGCAGCCGTGGACAGGGGGACACCTACAATGAGCAGTTCTTC.

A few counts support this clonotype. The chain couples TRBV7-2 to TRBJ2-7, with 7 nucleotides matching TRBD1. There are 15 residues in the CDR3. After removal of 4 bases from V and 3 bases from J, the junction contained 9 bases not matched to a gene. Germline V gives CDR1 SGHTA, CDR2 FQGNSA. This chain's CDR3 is CASSSETGKSYEQYF. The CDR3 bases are TGTGCCAGCAGCTCTGAGACAGGGAAGAGCTACGAGCAGTACTTC. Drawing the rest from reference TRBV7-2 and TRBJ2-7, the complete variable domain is GAGVSQSPSNKVTEKGKDVELRCDPISGHTALYWYRQSLGQGLEFLIYFQGNSAPDKSGLPSDRFSAERTGGSVSTLTIQRTQQEDSAVYLCASSSETGKSYEQYFGPGTRLTVT.

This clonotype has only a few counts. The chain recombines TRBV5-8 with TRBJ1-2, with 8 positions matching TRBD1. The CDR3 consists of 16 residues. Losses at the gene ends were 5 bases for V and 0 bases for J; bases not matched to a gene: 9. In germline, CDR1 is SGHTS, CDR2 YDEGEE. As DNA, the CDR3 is TGTGCCAGCAGTTCTGGACAGGGCCCATCTAACTATGGCTACACCTTC. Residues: CASSSGQGPSNYGYTF.

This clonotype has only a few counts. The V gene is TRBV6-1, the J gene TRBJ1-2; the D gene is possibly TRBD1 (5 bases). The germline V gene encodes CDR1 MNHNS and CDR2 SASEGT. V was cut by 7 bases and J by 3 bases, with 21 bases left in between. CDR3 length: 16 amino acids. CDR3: CASTPSGIVFDYGYTF. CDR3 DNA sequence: TGTGCCAGCACGCCTTCAGGGATTGTTTTCGACTATGGCTACACCTTC.

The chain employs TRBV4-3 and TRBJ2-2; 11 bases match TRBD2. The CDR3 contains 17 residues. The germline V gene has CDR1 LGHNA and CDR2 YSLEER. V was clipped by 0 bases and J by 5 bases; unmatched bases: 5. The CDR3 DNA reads TGCGCCAGCAGCCAAGATGTCAGGACTAGCGGGACCGGGGAGCTGTTTTTT. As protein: CASSQDVRTSGTGELFF.

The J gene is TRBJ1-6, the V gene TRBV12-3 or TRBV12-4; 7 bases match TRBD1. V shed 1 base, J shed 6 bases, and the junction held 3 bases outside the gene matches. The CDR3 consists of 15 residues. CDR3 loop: CASSLEDRLNSPLHF. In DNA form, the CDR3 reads TGTGCCAGCAGTTTAGAGGACAGGCTTAATTCACCCCTCCACTTT.

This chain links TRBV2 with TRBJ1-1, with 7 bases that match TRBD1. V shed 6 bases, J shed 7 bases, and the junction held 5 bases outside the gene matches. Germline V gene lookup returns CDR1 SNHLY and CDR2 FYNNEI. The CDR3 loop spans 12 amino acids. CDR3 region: CASRPGTVEAFF. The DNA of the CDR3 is TGTGCCAGCAGGCCCGGGACAGTTGAAGCTTTCTTT.

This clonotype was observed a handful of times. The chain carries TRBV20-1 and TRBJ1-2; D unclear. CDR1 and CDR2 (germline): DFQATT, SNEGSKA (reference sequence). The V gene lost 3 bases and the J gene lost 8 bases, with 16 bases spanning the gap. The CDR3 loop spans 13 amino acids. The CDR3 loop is CSASEQPAGGYTF. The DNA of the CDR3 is TGCAGTGCTAGCGAACAGCCTGCTGGGGGCTACACCTTC.

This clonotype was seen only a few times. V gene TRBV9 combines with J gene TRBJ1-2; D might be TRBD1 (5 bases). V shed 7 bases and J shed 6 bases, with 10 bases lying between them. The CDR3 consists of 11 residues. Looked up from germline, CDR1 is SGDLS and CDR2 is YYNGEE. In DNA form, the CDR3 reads TGTGCCAGCGGACCCAGGGATGGCTACACCTTC. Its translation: CASGPRDGYTF.

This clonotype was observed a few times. The CDR3 sequence: CASSTQGVNTGELFF. The CDR3 bases are TGTGCCAGCAGCACGCAGGGGGTGAACACCGGGGAGCTGTTTTTT. This chain connects TRBV5-5 to TRBJ2-2; the match to TRBD1 covers 7 bases. Germline CDR1 reads SGHKS; CDR2 reads YYEKEE (reference sequence). V dropped 4 bases and J dropped 1; count of bases not matched to a gene: 4. This CDR3 region has 15 residues.

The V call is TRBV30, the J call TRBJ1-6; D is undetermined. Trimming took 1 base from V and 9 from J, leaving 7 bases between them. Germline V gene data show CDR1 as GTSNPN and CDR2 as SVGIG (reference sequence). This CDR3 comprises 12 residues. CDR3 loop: CAWSDGGSPLHF. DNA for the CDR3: TGTGCCTGGAGTGACGGAGGTTCACCCCTCCACTTT.

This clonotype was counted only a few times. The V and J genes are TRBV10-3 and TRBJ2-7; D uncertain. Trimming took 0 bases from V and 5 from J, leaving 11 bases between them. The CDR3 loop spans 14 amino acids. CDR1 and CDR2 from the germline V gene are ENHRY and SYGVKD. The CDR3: CAISESTLGNEQYF. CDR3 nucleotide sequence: TGTGCCATCAGTGAGTCGACTCTTGGTAACGAGCAGTACTTC.

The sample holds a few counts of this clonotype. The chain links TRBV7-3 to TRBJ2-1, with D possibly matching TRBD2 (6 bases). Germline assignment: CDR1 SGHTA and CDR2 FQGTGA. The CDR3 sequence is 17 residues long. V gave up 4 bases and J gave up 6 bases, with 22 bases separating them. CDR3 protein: CASSSTLPGLASNEQFF. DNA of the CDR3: TGTGCCAGCAGCTCGACCCTTCCGGGACTTGCGAGCAATGAGCAGTTCTTC.

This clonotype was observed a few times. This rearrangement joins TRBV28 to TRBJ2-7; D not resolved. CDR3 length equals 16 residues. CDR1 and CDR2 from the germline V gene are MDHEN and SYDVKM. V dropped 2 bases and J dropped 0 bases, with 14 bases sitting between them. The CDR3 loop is CASSLAGPQPSYEQYF. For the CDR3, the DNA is TGTGCCAGCAGTTTAGCCGGGCCGCAACCCTCCTACGAGCAGTACTTC. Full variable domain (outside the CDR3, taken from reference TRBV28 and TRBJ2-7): DVKVTQSSRYLVKRTGEKVFLECVQDMDHENMFWYRQDPGLGLRLIYFSYDVKMKEKGDIPEGYSVSREKKERFSLILESASTNQTSMYLCASSLAGPQPSYEQYFGPGTRLTVT.

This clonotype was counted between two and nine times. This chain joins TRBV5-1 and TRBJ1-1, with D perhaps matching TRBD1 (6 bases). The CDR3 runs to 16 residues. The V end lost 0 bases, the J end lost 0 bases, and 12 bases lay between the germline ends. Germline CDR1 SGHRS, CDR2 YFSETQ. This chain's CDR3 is CASSLEGVIMNTEAFF. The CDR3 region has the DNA TGCGCCAGCAGCTTGGAGGGGGTAATCATGAACACTGAAGCTTTCTTT.

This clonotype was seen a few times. The CDR3 DNA follows: TGCAGTGCCCGTAAATTGGGGCTCGAGCAGTACTTC. Its translation: CSARKLGLEQYF. The V and J genes are TRBV20-1 and TRBJ2-7; possibly TRBD1 for D (5 bases). The CDR3 is made up of 12 amino acids. V was clipped by 6 bases and J by 6 bases, with 15 bases between them. Germline lookup yields CDR1 DFQATT and CDR2 SNEGSKA (reference sequence).

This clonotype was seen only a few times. The CDR3 protein is CASSMIDRGYNEQFF. The CDR3 nucleotides are TGTGCCAGCAGCATGATAGACAGGGGCTACAATGAGCAGTTCTTC. The rearrangement links TRBV5-6 to TRBJ2-1; 8 bases are shared with TRBD1. The CDR3 is 15 residues long. Germline V CDR1 and CDR2: SGHDT, YYEEEE. V shed 4 bases, J shed 3 bases, and the junction held 6 bases outside the gene matches.

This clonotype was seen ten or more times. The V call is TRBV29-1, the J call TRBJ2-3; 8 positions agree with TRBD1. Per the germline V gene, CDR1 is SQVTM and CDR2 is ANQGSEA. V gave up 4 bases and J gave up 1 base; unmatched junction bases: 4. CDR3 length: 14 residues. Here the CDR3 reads CSVAQGAGTDTQYF. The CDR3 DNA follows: TGCAGCGTTGCTCAGGGGGCGGGCACAGATACGCAGTATTTT.

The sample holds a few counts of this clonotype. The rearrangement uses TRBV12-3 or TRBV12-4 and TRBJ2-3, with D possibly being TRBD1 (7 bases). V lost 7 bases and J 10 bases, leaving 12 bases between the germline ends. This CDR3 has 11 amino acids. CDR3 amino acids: CASTPGGSQYF. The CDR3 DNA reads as TGTGCCAGCACCCCAGGGGGGTCGCAGTATTTT.

The CDR3 spells CASSPRLAGVSTGELFF. CDR3 in DNA: TGTGCCAGCTCCCCCCGGCTAGCGGGAGTCTCCACCGGGGAGCTGTTTTTT. This chain uses TRBV18 with TRBJ2-2, with 10 bases lining up with TRBD2. V shed 6 bases and J 4 bases; nucleotides not matched to a gene: 11. CDR1 KGHSH and CDR2 LQKENI come from the germline V gene. The CDR3 is 17 residues long.

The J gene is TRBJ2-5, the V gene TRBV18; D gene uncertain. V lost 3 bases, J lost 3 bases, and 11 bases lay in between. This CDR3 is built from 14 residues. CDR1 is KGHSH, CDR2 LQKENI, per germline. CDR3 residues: CASSPGLNEETQYF. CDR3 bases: TGTGCCAGCTCACCCGGGCTGAACGAAGAGACCCAGTACTTC.

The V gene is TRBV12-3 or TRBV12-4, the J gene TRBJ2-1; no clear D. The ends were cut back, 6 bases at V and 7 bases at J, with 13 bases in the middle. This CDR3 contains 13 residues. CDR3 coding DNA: TGTGCCAGCAGCGCAGACATGATAAATGAGCAGTTCTTC. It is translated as CASSADMINEQFF.

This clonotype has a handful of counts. The CDR3 nucleotides are TGTGCCAGCACCCGAGGGACAGGGCAAGGTTCACCCCTCCACTTT. This sequence encodes CASTRGTGQGSPLHF. The V gene is TRBV12-3 or TRBV12-4, the J gene TRBJ1-6, with 9 bases that match TRBD1. V was clipped by 7 bases and J by 9 bases; unmatched bases: 10. This CDR3 has 15 amino acids.